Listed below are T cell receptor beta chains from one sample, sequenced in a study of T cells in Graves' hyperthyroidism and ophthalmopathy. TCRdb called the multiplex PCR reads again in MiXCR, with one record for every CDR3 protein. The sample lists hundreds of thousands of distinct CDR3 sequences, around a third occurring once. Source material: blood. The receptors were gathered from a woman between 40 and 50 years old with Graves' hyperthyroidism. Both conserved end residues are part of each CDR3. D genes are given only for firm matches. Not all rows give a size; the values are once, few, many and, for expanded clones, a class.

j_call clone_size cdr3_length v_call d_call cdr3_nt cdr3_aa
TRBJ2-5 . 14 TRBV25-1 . TGTGCCAGCTTAGGATTGCAGGGAAGCGAGACCCAGTACTTC CASLGLQGSETQYF
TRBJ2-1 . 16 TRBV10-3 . TGTGCCATCAGTGGTCGACGGGAGAACTCCTACAATGAGCAGTTCTTC CAISGRRENSYNEQFF
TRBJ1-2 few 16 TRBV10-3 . TGTGCCATCAGTGAGTCGAAGGCCAGGGGTTACTATGGCTACACCTTC CAISESKARGYYGYTF
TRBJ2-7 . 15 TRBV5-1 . TGCGCCAGCAGCGCCAGGGGCGGGAGCATCTACAAGCAGTACTTC CASSARGGSIYKQYF
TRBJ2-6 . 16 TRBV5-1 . TGCGCCAGCAGCTTGGTTTTTGGTCAGGGGGCCAACGTCCTGACTTTC CASSLVFGQGANVLTF
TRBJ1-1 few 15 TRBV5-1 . TGCGCCAGCAGCCTCCGGGACATAATGAACACTGAAGCTTTCTTT CASSLRDIMNTEAFF
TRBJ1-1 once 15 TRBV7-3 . TGTGCCAGCAGCTTAAATACAAATCAGAACACTGAAGCTTTCTTT CASSLNTNQNTEAFF
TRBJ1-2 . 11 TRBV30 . TGTGCCTGGAGTTTAGAATATGGCTACACCTTC CAWSLEYGYTF
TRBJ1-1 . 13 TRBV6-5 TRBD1 TGTGCCAGCAAAGCAGGGGGGAACACTGAAGCTTTCTTT CASKAGGNTEAFF
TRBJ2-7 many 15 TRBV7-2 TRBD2 TGTGCCAGCAGCTTAGCAGCGGGGGGGACCTACGAGCAGTACTTC CASSLAAGGTYEQYF
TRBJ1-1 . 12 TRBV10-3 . TGTGCCACCGCCAACCCCCTCACTGAAGCTTTCTTT CATANPLTEAFF
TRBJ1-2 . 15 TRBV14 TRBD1 TGTGCCAGCAGCCAAGTTGGACAGGGGGCGAGTGGCTACACCTTC CASSQVGQGASGYTF
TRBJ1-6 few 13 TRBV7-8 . TGTGCCAGCAGCTTAGATCGCGGGGGGGCCCTCCACTTT CASSLDRGGALHF
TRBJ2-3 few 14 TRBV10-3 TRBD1 TGTGCCATCAGTCGGACAGGGAACACAGATACGCAGTATTTT CAISRTGNTDTQYF
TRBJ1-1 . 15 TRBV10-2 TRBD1 TGTGCCAGCAGACATAAAGGGGGCTGGGACACTGAAGCTTTCTTT CASRHKGGWDTEAFF
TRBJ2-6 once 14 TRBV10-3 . TGTGCCATCGGGGGTACCGCTGGGGCCAACGTCCTGACTTTC CAIGGTAGANVLTF
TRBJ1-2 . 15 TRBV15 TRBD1 TGTGCCACCAGCAGAGTAACGGGGACAGACTATGGCTACACCTTC CATSRVTGTDYGYTF
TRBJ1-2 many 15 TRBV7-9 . TGTGCCAGCAGCTTAGCGACCCGAACGGGATATGGCTACACCTTC CASSLATRTGYGYTF
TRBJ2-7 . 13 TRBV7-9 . TGTGCCAGCAGCCCTACCCCCTCTCAAGGGCAGTACTTC CASSPTPSQGQYF
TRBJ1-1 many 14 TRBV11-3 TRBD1 TGTGCCAGCAGTCTCAGGGACAGGCCCGATGAAGCTTTCTTT CASSLRDRPDEAFF
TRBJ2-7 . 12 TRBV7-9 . TGTGCCAGCAGCCCCTGGACTGGCCAGGGGTACTTC CASSPWTGQGYF
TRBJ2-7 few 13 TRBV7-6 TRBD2 TGTGCCAGCAGCCCGGGGGGAATCTACGAGCAGTACTTC CASSPGGIYEQYF
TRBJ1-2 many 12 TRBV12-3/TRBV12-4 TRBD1 TGTGCCAGCAGACGGACAGGGAATGGCTACACCTTC CASRRTGNGYTF
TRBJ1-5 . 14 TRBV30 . TGTGCCTGGAATGGGGGCAATAGCAATCAGCCCCAGCATTTT CAWNGGNSNQPQHF
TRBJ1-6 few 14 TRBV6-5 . TGTGCCAGCAGAATCGTATTAAGCGATTCACCCCTCCACTTT CASRIVLSDSPLHF
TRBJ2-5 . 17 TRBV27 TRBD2 TGTGCCAGCAGTTTATCGCGGGGACTAGCGGGAGGAGAGACCCAGTACTTC CASSLSRGLAGGETQYF